This T cell receptor (beta chain) was documented in a study of OX40 agonist ivuxolimab in advanced cancers. Looking at the study overall: Three patients, one with hepatocellular carcinoma and two with cutaneous melanoma, achieved partial responses. Findings and limits, study-wide: Blood T cells, both CD4+ and CD8+, expanded clonally by week 6 at 0.1 to 3.0 mg/kg.

Generated by immunoSEQ multiplex PCR, the TCRdb table keeps only in-frame clones and is missing some. The table records about 76,000 clones, roughly 90% of them present only once. A history of autoimmune disease or systemic immunosuppression excluded patients. CDR3 length: 10 amino acids. The germline CDR1 and CDR2 sequences are MDHEN and SYDVKM. Trimming pared 9 bases from V and 2 bases from J, leaving 4 bases between. About this clone: The antigen remains undetermined.

The sequence derives from an adult with an advanced solid tumor such as melanoma, head and neck, liver or kidney cancer. The sample here was CD4+ or CD8+ T cells sorted from blood, taken in a trial of the OX40 agonist ivuxolimab. The chain joins TRBV28 to TRBJ2-5; D is uncertain. The chain's CDR3 is CASRQETQYF. CDR3 bases: TGTGCCAGTAGACAAGAGACCCAGTACTTC. Supplemented by reference TRBV28 and TRBJ2-5, the full variable domain reads DVKVTQSSRYLVKRTGEKVFLECVQDMDHENMFWYRQDPGLGLRLIYFSYDVKMKEKGDIPEGYSVSREKKERFSLILESASTNQTSMYLCASRQETQYFGPGTRLLVL.